A single sample gave rise to the 22 T cell receptor beta chains below, sequenced in a study of CD8 T cells in Susac syndrome. Reverse transcription of 0.5 to 1 ug RNA was carried out with random hexamers. MiXCR was run by TCRdb on the immunoSEQ multiplex PCR reads, yielding one entry per CDR3 protein. The sample gives around 130,000 distinct CDR3 sequences, about 90% of which show up once; around 0.25% is in the top ten. Sequenced input: CD8+ T cells from PBMCs. Source of these receptors: a human donor with multiple sclerosis.

The chain links TRBV30 to TRBJ2-3; D is tentatively TRBD1 or TRBD2 (6 bases each). Looked up from germline, CDR1 is GTSNPN and CDR2 is SVGIG (reference sequence). Trimming stripped 5 bases from V and 6 bases from J, with 15 bases between. The CDR3 has 13 residues. Here the CDR3 reads CAWLGGASDTQYF. In DNA, the CDR3 is TGTGCCTGGTTGGGGGGCGCAAGCGATACGCAGTATTTT.

The chain joins TRBV29-1 to TRBJ2-7; perhaps TRBD2 as D (6 bases). This CDR3 spans 13 amino acids. Deletions cut 6 bases from V and 7 bases from J, with 19 bases between. Germline values: CDR1 SQVTM, CDR2 ANQGSEA. The CDR3 protein is CSVGTGDFGEQYF. As DNA, the CDR3 is TGCAGCGTGGGGACGGGAGATTTCGGGGAGCAGTACTTC.

The chain employs TRBV6-5 and TRBJ1-2; D is undetermined. Trimming left V 2 bases short and J 6 bases short, with 10 bases between. The CDR3 consists of 13 residues. Germline loops: CDR1 MNHEY, CDR2 SVGAGI. The CDR3 sequence is CASSYGSSDGYTF. The CDR3 nucleotides are TGTGCCAGCAGTTACGGTTCGTCGGATGGCTACACCTTC.

The chain is built from TRBV7-8 and TRBJ2-7, with D perhaps TRBD2 (5 bases). CDR3 length: 13 amino acids. Germline V gene data show CDR1 as SGHVS and CDR2 as FQNEAQ. The V and J ends lost 7 bases and 2 bases respectively, with 12 bases between them. The DNA of the CDR3 is TGTGCCAGCAACGTGGAGGCAGCCTACGAGCAGTACTTC. It encodes CASNVEAAYEQYF.

The chain is built from TRBV5-1 and TRBJ2-1; maybe TRBD2 (6 bases). Germline V gene data show CDR1 as SGHRS and CDR2 as YFSETQ. This CDR3 region has 11 residues. Trimming took off 4 bases at V and 10 bases at J, with 9 bases between the two ends. In DNA form, the CDR3 reads TGCGCCAGCAGCATGGAGGGGGAGCAGTTCTTC. Its protein product is CASSMEGEQFF.

This chain connects TRBV5-1 to TRBJ1-1, with D maybe TRBD1 (6 bases). Trimming removed 7 bases at V and 3 bases at J, with 19 bases between. The CDR3 length is 15 residues. CDR1 and CDR2 from the germline V gene are SGHRS and YFSETQ. The CDR3 protein is CASALSQGQDTEAFF. The CDR3 DNA is TGCGCCAGCGCTTTATCCCAGGGACAAGACACTGAAGCTTTCTTT.

V is TRBV6-6 and J is TRBJ2-1, with D hard to call. Germline CDR1 MNHNY, CDR2 SVGAGI (reference sequence). The CDR3 is 11 residues long. V was clipped by 5 bases and J by 8 bases, with 7 bases between them. CDR3 region: CASSQTDEQFF. The CDR3 nucleotides are TGTGCCAGCAGTCAGACGGATGAGCAGTTCTTC.

This chain joins TRBV12-3 or TRBV12-4 and TRBJ1-4; 11 bases agree with TRBD1. This CDR3 comprises 16 residues. Germline trimming cut 4 bases from V and 6 bases from J; bases unmatched to any gene: 7. The CDR3: CASSYRDRGIDEKLFF. The CDR3 bases are TGTGCCAGCAGTTACCGGGACAGGGGGATCGATGAAAAACTGTTTTTT.

The chain joins TRBV6-5 to TRBJ2-7; the D call may be TRBD1 or TRBD2 (5 bases each). The CDR3 totals 13 residues. The germline gives CDR1 MNHEY, CDR2 SVGAGI. The germline V and J ends were trimmed by 2 bases and 5 bases, with 10 bases remaining between them. The CDR3 DNA reads TGTGCCAGCAGTTACGGGGGAAGCAACGAGCAGTACTTC. Protein: CASSYGGSNEQYF.

The rearrangement uses TRBV20-1 and TRBJ1-1; D might be TRBD1 (6 bases). The CDR3 is made up of 15 amino acids. Trimming took off 6 bases at V and 0 bases at J, with 17 bases between the two ends. Per germline, CDR1 DFQATT and CDR2 SNEGSKA (reference sequence). The CDR3 region is CSALEGETMNTEAFF. CDR3 DNA sequence: TGCAGTGCCCTCGAGGGGGAAACGATGAACACTGAAGCTTTCTTT.

The table lists this clonotype with a count of one. The DNA of the CDR3 is TGTGCCAGCAGCCAAGGGCTAGCGTCCGGGGGAGATACGCAGTATTTT. Its translation: CASSQGLASGGDTQYF. This rearrangement joins TRBV3-1 to TRBJ2-3; D might be TRBD2 (6 bases). This CDR3 is 16 amino acids long. V was shortened by 1 base and J by 5 bases, with 16 bases between the two germline ends. Per germline, CDR1 LGHDT and CDR2 YNNKEL (reference sequence).

The rearrangement uses TRBV24-1 and TRBJ2-2; D is undetermined. Trimming pared 5 bases from V and 1 base from J, leaving 7 bases between. CDR1 is KGHDR, CDR2 SFDVKD, per germline. The CDR3 has 14 residues. In DNA, the CDR3 is TGTGCCACCAGTGTTGCGGTGAACACCGGGGAGCTGTTTTTT. Amino acids: CATSVAVNTGELFF.

This clonotype was counted once. V usage is TRBV29-1 and J usage is TRBJ2-1; D tentatively fits TRBD1 or TRBD2 (5 bases each). Germline V gives CDR1 SQVTM, CDR2 ANQGSEA. CDR3 length equals 15 residues. Deletions cut 1 base from V and 2 bases from J, with 12 bases between. The CDR3: CSVEGEGPTYNEQFF. The CDR3 coding sequence is TGCAGCGTTGAAGGTGAGGGGCCTACCTACAATGAGCAGTTCTTC.

V is TRBV20-1 and J is TRBJ2-7, with 8 bases matching TRBD1. Germline CDR1 is DFQATT and CDR2 is SNEGSKA (reference sequence). Trimming cost V 3 bases and J 5 bases; bases outside gene matches: 12. This CDR3 has 15 residues. CDR3 DNA sequence: TGCAGTGCTAGGGGTCAAGGACAGGGAAAGGACGAGCAGTACTTC. This encodes CSARGQGQGKDEQYF.

J is TRBJ1-1 and V is TRBV24-1; D perhaps matches TRBD1 (5 bases). The germline V gene encodes CDR1 KGHDR and CDR2 SFDVKD. V was trimmed by 1 base and J by 8 bases, leaving 7 bases between them. This CDR3 has 12 residues. Written as DNA, the CDR3 is TGTGCCACCAGTGATTTCGCAGGGGAAGCTTTCTTT. This sequence encodes CATSDFAGEAFF.

This clonotype came up once. CDR3 bases: TGTGCCAGCTTGTTCCCACCAGATACGCAGTATTTT. This codes for CASLFPPDTQYF. The gene calls are TRBV16 and TRBJ2-3; D ambiguous. The ends were cut back, 8 bases at V and 4 bases at J, with 10 bases in the middle. Germline V gene sequence: CDR1 KGHSY, CDR2 FQNENV. The CDR3 consists of 12 residues.

The CDR3 reads CAIRLAGVDNEQFF. The CDR3 bases are TGTGCCATCAGGTTGGCGGGAGTGGATAATGAGCAGTTCTTC. The chain links TRBV10-3 to TRBJ2-1; 7 bases match TRBD2. The CDR3 contains 14 residues. Per germline, CDR1 ENHRY and CDR2 SYGVKD. Unmatched junction bases numbered 9, after V lost 6 bases and J lost 7 bases.

The chain has TRBV20-1 and TRBJ1-1; a possible D gene is TRBD1 (5 bases). The CDR3 sequence is 13 residues long. Germline V lookup: CDR1 DFQATT, CDR2 SNEGSKA (reference sequence). Between the trimmed V and J ends, which lost 5 bases and 3 bases, there was a span of 13 bases. CDR3 amino acids: CSAPLGGDTEAFF. The CDR3 coding sequence is TGCAGTGCTCCCCTCGGGGGTGACACTGAAGCTTTCTTT.

The V call is TRBV19, the J call TRBJ1-5; D is unresolved. The CDR3 extends over 13 amino acids. V shed 7 bases and J shed 3 bases, with 10 bases lying between them. Germline CDR1 LNHDA, CDR2 SQIVND (reference sequence). Here the CDR3 reads CASNDGFNQPQHF. CDR3 sequence (DNA): TGTGCCAGTAATGACGGATTCAATCAGCCCCAGCATTTT.

The rearrangement links TRBV11-3 to TRBJ2-5; 10 bases are a match to TRBD1. The length of the CDR3 is 15 residues. V was clipped by 5 bases and J by 2 bases; unmatched bases: 5. CDR1 and CDR2 from the germline V gene are SGHNT and YENEEA. The CDR3 loop reads CASSPDRGSQETQYF. CDR3 DNA: TGTGCCAGCAGCCCGGACAGGGGGAGTCAAGAGACCCAGTACTTC.

The chain recombines TRBV4-1 with TRBJ2-5; TRBD1 might be the D (5 bases). Germline CDR1 is MGHRA and CDR2 is YSYEKL. V was trimmed by 0 bases and J by 2 bases, leaving 13 bases between them. This CDR3 has 16 amino acids. CDR3 DNA: TGCGCCAGCAGCCAAGAGGTGAGACAGCTTCAAGAGACCCAGTACTTC. This sequence encodes CASSQEVRQLQETQYF.

The gene calls are TRBV14 and TRBJ2-3, with D possibly TRBD2 on 5 matching bases. CDR3 length equals 18 residues. CDR1 and CDR2 (germline): SGHDN, FVKESK. V shed 0 bases and J shed 0 bases, with 16 bases lying between them. This chain's CDR3 is CASSQERGSGTSTDTQYF. The CDR3 DNA reads TGTGCCAGCAGCCAAGAACGAGGGTCGGGAACTAGCACAGATACGCAGTATTTT. Full variable domain (rest looked up from reference TRBV14 and TRBJ2-3): EAGVTQFPSHSVIEKGQTVTLRCDPISGHDNLYWYRRVMGKEIKFLLHFVKESKQDESGMPNNRFLAERTGGTYSTLKVQPAELEDSGVYFCASSQERGSGTSTDTQYFGPGTRLTVL.